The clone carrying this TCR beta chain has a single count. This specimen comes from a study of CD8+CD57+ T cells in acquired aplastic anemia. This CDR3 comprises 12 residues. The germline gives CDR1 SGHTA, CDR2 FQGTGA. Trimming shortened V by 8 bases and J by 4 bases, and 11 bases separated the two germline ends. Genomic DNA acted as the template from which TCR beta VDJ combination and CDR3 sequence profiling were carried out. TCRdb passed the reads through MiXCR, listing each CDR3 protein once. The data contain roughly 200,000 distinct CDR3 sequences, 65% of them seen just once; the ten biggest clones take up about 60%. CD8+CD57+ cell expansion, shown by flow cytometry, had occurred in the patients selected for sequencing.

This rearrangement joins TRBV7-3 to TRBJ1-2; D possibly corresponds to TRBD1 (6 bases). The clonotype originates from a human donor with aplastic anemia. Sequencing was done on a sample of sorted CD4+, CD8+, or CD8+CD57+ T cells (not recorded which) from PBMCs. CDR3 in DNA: TGTGCCAGCGGGGGCTCGATCTATGGCTACACCTTC. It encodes CASGGSIYGYTF. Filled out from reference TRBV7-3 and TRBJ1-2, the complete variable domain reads GAGVSQTPSNKVTEKGKYVELRCDPISGHTALYWYRQSLGQGPEFLIYFQGTGAADDSGLPNDRFFAVRPEGSVSTLKIQRTERGDSAVYLCASGGSIYGYTFGSGTRLTVV.